This T cell receptor beta chain emerged from a study of beta chain features in type 1 diabetes. General observations from the study: The study found moderately but significantly shorter TCRB CDR3s in all four CD4+ subsets of Type 1 diabetes patients. Since sequencing was performed on cDNA, cells with high TCR expression could be over-represented.

The CDR3 covers 17 residues. V shed 10 bases and J 0 bases; nucleotides not matched to a gene: 12. In germline, CDR1 is SSHAT, CDR2 FNYEAQ (reference sequence). In the case of this clone: What it binds is not known.

The sequenced template was cDNA made from the entire isolated RNA. Measured with immunoSEQ multiplex PCR; TCRdb has only the in-frame clones, and not every one. The sample holds roughly 220,000 clones; approximately 16% are singletons and the top ten take about 0.078%. Sampling consisted of one heparinised blood draw per donor, averaging around 110 mL. Material: naive CD4+ T cells from blood. The receptor was derived from a man aged 25 to 40 with type 1 diabetes. V and J are TRBV7-7 and TRBJ2-6, with TRBD1 matching over 7 bases. The CDR3 reads CAIPRAGGDSGANVLTF. The CDR3 DNA reads as TGTGCCATCCCCCGGGCAGGGGGTGACTCTGGGGCCAACGTCCTGACTTTC.